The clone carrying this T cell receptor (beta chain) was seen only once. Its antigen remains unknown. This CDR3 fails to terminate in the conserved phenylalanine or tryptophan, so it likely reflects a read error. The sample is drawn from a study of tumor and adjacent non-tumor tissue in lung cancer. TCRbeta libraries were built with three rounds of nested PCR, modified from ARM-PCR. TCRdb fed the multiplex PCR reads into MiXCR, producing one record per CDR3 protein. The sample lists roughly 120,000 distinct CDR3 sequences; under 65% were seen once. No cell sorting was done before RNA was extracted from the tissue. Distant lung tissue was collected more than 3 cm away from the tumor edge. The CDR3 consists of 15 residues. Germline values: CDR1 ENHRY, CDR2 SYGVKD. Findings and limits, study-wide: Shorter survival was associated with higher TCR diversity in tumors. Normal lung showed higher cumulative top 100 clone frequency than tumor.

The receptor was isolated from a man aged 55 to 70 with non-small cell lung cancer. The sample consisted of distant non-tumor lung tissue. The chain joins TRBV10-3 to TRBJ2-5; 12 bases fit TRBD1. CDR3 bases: TGTGCCACATGCCGGGACAGGGGGCTTCAAGATACCCAGTACTAC. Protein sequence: CATCRDRGLQDTQYY.